This T cell receptor beta chain was recovered during a study of regulatory T cells in long-lasting Graves disease (dated by TCRdb to the early 2020s). Notes on the research overall: To count as having persistent Graves' disease, a patient had to have received antithyroid drug treatment for over 5 years with TSH receptor autoantibodies remaining persistently positive. Patients with persistent Graves' disease were compared with patients with newly diagnosed Graves' disease using TCR sequencing and RNA sequencing of peripheral blood. The study took place in China and was registered as a clinical trial. A total of some 35 samples underwent TCR sequencing, from roughly 13 patients with persistent Graves' disease and 20 or so patients with newly diagnosed Graves' disease. In the clinical cohort, patients with persistent Graves' disease had used antithyroid drugs for an average of about 10.3 years. The research as a whole found: Persistent Graves' disease patients showed lower TCR Shannon entropy and fewer highly expanded clones than newly diagnosed patients, suggesting clonal expansion. Preferential use of TRBV28, TRBJ1-2 and TRBJ2-5 was observed in persistent disease, whereas TRBV20-1 and TRBJ2-1 were favored in newly diagnosed disease. The small sample size was acknowledged by the authors as a limitation that may reduce accuracy. Only peripheral blood was studied, because thyroid tissue, the primary lesion, was inaccessible. A larger number of public clonotypes was shared among persistent patients (approximately 3,000) than among newly diagnosed patients (approximately 1,000). Only the TCR beta chain was sequenced and analyzed.

The meaning of the sample's time point label: persistent/refractory GD, antithyroid drugs over 5 years with positive TRAb. For both TCR sequencing and RNA sequencing, RNA was extracted from PBMCs in TRIzol. Graves' disease was diagnosed according to American Thyroid Association guidelines. Recruitment of patients was carried out at an endocrinology department in Xi'an, China. Each patient gave roughly 8.4 milliliters of peripheral blood, collected in an EDTA anticoagulant tube. PBMCs were isolated by Ficoll Paque Plus density gradient separation without further T cell sorting. RNA quality was checked with an Agilent 2100 Bioanalyzer and agarose gel, and concentration with a NanoDrop 2000. The CDR3 goes from the cysteine to the phenylalanine over 14 residues. Of all the DNA, just the CDR3 is kept, 42 bases in frame from base 1. The germline V gene provides CDR1 MNHEY and CDR2 SVGEGT. V ends up 10 bases short and J 0 bases short, with an unmatched junction base count of 3.

The library relied on multiplex PCR. TCRdb records Illumina HiSeq 4000 as the sequencer. CDR3 regions were amplified by Arm-PCR with iRepertoire HTBI primers to construct TCR beta libraries. PCR products were gel purified before sequencing. Under the source paper's analysis protocol: Across samples, 60 to 80 TRBV and 12 to 15 TRBJ segments were identified and used for gene usage analysis of CDR3 amino acid clonotypes. Filtered high-quality paired reads were merged into contigs using COPE and FqMerger. BLAST was used to align contigs to the IMGT TRBV, TRBD and TRBJ reference genes, and CDR3 was defined following IMGT. Clonotypes above 0.1% frequency were classified as highly expanded clones. Repertoire diversity was measured by Shannon entropy, and V-J evenness by the Gini coefficient. A clonotype found in more than one individual was treated as public. In TCRdb, the public reads were trimmed at Q25 with fastp and aligned with MiXCR, with productive beta chains retained. Each entry merges the rows of one CDR3 protein and shows their most common DNA and genes. V and J calls and clone size were set by TCRdb, not the authors. The sample records some 370,000 distinct CDR3 sequences, 20% to 25% of which are singletons. The top ten clonotypes cover around 30% of the sample.

Comment on this clonotype: Its antigen remains undetermined. Base qualities were left out, and no much larger clone turns up one base away.

The material was peripheral blood mononuclear cells (PBMCs), obtained when the disease was refractory, from a patient treated with antithyroid drugs. Recombination linked TRBV6-2 or TRBV6-3 to TRBJ1-4, and TRBD1 aligns with 9 junction nucleotides. This clonotype originated in a woman aged 40-49 years with Graves disease. Donor details come from another sample of the same person, matched by shared clones. The CDR3 region has the sequence CATTGGSTNEKLFF. The DNA is as follows: TGTGCCACGACAGGGGGTTCAACTAATGAAAAACTGTTTTTT.